A selection of T cell receptor beta chains follows, all from one sample in a study of CD4+ T cells in melanoma. Profiling relied on immunoSEQ multiplex PCR, and the TCRdb table lists in-frame clones only, not all of them. The sample contains about 50,000 clones, approximately 92% of which appear only once. The sample was peripheral blood. These receptors were taken from a human donor with melanoma. Both conserved end residues are part of each CDR3. A D gene is named only where the DNA matches it firmly. A row's size may be missing; if present it is once, few, many or a size class.

>.|TRBV28|TRBD1|TRBJ1-2
CASSSAGQTFNYGYTF
TGTGCCAGCAGTTCGGCGGGACAGACTTTTAACTATGGCTACACCTTC
>few|TRBV4-3|TRBD2|TRBJ2-1
CASSQFRTSGGAGAEQFF
TGCGCCAGCAGCCAATTTAGGACTAGCGGGGGGGCGGGGGCTGAGCAGTTCTTC
>.|TRBV4-1|.|TRBJ2-5
CASSQDGGPGETQYF
TGCGCCAGCAGCCAAGATGGGGGTCCGGGAGAGACCCAGTACTTC
>.|TRBV12-5|.|TRBJ1-6
CASGTTVYNSPLHF
TGTGCTAGTGGTACGACAGTCTATAATTCACCCCTCCACTTT
>once|TRBV11-1|.|TRBJ1-2
CASSVTRGGRGYTF
TGTGCCAGCAGCGTTACGCGCGGGGGCAGAGGCTACACCTTC
>.|TRBV4-3|.|TRBJ1-1
CASSQAVRAEAFF
TGCGCCAGCAGCCAAGCCGTCAGAGCTGAAGCTTTCTTT
>.|TRBV19|.|TRBJ1-1
CASSQEHSGSTEAFF
TGTGCCAGTAGTCAAGAACACTCCGGGAGCACTGAAGCTTTCTTT
>.|TRBV6-5|.|TRBJ1-3
CASSAGNTIYF
TGTGCCAGCAGTGCCGGAAACACCATATATTTT
>.|TRBV2|.|TRBJ1-2
CASSVSYGYTF
TGTGCCAGCAGTGTCAGCTATGGCTACACCTTC
>.|TRBV19|.|TRBJ2-5
CASSTGTPTTGTQYF
TGTGCCAGTAGTACCGGGACCCCTACCACCGGGACCCAGTACTTC
>.|TRBV27|.|TRBJ2-3
CASTFSTDTQYF
TGTGCCAGCACCTTTAGCACAGATACGCAGTATTTT
>.|TRBV19|.|TRBJ1-5
CASSSTGYQPQHF
TGTGCCAGTAGTTCGACAGGTTACCAGCCCCAGCATTTT
>.|TRBV25-1|.|TRBJ2-7
CASSEYQGSSYEQYF
TGTGCCAGCAGTGAATATCAGGGCAGCTCCTACGAGCAGTACTTC
>.|TRBV5-1|.|TRBJ1-1
CASSVRGSRGTEAFF
TGCGCCAGCAGCGTGAGGGGGAGCCGTGGGACTGAAGCTTTCTTT
>once|TRBV4-3|.|TRBJ1-1
CASSQDEVRVIAEAFF
TGCGCCAGCAGCCAAGATGAAGTCAGGGTAATAGCTGAAGCTTTCTTT
>.|TRBV27|.|TRBJ2-7
CASSRGNEQYF
TGTGCCAGCAGTAGAGGGAACGAGCAGTACTTC
>.|TRBV30|TRBD1|TRBJ1-5
CAWSGGQINQPQHF
TGTGCCTGGAGTGGGGGACAGATCAATCAGCCCCAGCATTTT
>.|TRBV11-3|.|TRBJ1-3
CASSSSGTGNTIYF
TGTGCCAGCAGCTCCTCAGGGACTGGAAACACCATATATTTT
>.|TRBV6-1|.|TRBJ1-5
CASSEGFRFGNQPQHF
TGTGCCAGCAGTGAAGGTTTTAGGTTTGGCAATCAGCCCCAGCATTTT
>.|TRBV19|.|TRBJ1-5
CATRRTVSNQPQHF
TGTGCCACTCGAAGGACAGTAAGCAATCAGCCCCAGCATTTT
>.|TRBV27|.|TRBJ2-7
CASSLGGKQYF
TGTGCCAGCAGTTTGGGGGGTAAGCAGTACTTC
>few|TRBV28|.|TRBJ1-6
CASSPLTGSYNSPLHF
TGTGCCAGCAGCCCATTGACGGGCTCCTATAATTCACCCCTCCACTTT
>.|TRBV2|TRBD1|TRBJ1-2
CASSEVDRGRDYGYTF
TGTGCCAGCAGTGAAGTGGACAGGGGGCGAGATTATGGCTACACCTTC
>once|TRBV28|TRBD1|TRBJ1-2
CASSPRYYRDRVNYGYTF
TGTGCCAGCAGTCCCCGGTATTACCGGGACAGAGTTAACTATGGCTACACCTTC